This TCR beta chain was captured in a study of shared clonotypes between healthy human individuals. Whole-study results and caveats: Larger richness was generally estimated for naive than memory subsets.

Several immunoSEQ plates held equal portions of the genomic DNA taken from each subset. Original processing methods: Junction-only immunoSEQ data arrived without quality scores, meaning filtering differed. The protocol was immunoSEQ multiplex PCR, while the TCRdb copy is restricted to in-frame clones and leaves out a portion. V and J calls and clone size are those listed in that table; D and trimming were worked out from the DNA. The sample has 2 million to 2.5 million clones, around 92% seen once. Donors had no recently reported acute infections or vaccinations and were HIV-negative. Remarks on this clone: The antigen is undetermined.

The CDR3 contains 14 residues. Germline CDR1 is MDHEN and CDR2 is SYDVKM. V lost 6 bases and J lost 1, with 12 bases in between. The sample was naive CD4+ T cells from PBMCs. This sample's subset: CD45RA+ positively selected. The genes are TRBV28 and TRBJ1-2; D gene unclear. The sequence derives from a man in his late teens or twenties in good health. Some clones in this sample may be carry-over from other donors' samples. CDR3 in DNA: TGTGCCAGCAGGGCGGGGAGTATTAACTATGGCTACACCTTC. Protein: CASRAGSINYGYTF.